A single sample gave rise to the 28 T cell receptor beta chains below, sequenced in a study of shared clonotypes between healthy human individuals (dated by TCRdb to 2020 to 2021). Library preparation employed the immunoSEQ multiplex PCR assay. TCRdb carries this immuneACCESS record with in-frame sequences only. Its versions omit some clonotypes, under half of them owing to an unresolved V gene in the studies checked, with the rest unexplained. The sample records roughly 640,000 clones, less than 98% of which are singletons. 0.045% to 0.06% of the sample is held by the ten biggest clonotypes. Sequenced: naive CD4+ T cells sorted from blood. The sample's cell subset or site label, decoded: CD45RA+ positively selected. These receptors came from a woman younger than 45 in good health.

In its sample, this clone was seen once. This chain joins TRBV5-4 and TRBJ1-1; 9 bases line up with TRBD1. The CDR3 has 16 amino acids. V shed 5 bases and J 5 bases; nucleotides not matched to a gene: 13. Per the germline V gene, CDR1 is SGHNT and CDR2 is YYREEE (reference sequence). The CDR3 sequence is CASRDDRGSGGTEAFF. DNA of the CDR3: TGTGCCAGCAGGGATGACAGGGGGTCCGGAGGGACTGAAGCTTTCTTT.

V gene TRBV2 combines with J gene TRBJ2-5; 15 nucleotides match TRBD2. J gave up 5 bases and V 7 bases, and 2 bases lay outside the gene matches. This CDR3 region has 14 residues. Germline V gene data show CDR1 as SNHLY and CDR2 as FYNNEI. The CDR3 reads CASTGLAGGETQYF. DNA for the CDR3: TGTGCCAGCACGGGACTAGCGGGAGGTGAGACCCAGTACTTC.

The chain is built from TRBV9 and TRBJ2-5; TRBD2 aligns across 7 bases. The CDR3 has 13 amino acids. After removal of 4 bases from V and 12 bases from J, the junction contained 12 bases not matched to a gene. The germline V gene encodes CDR1 SGDLS and CDR2 YYNGEE. CDR3 sequence: CASSSRLASREYF. In DNA, the CDR3 is TGTGCCAGCAGCTCCCGACTAGCCTCCCGGGAGTACTTC.

The table lists this clone with a count of one. The chain recombines TRBV2 with TRBJ1-4, with TRBD1 matching over 7 bases. CDR1 and CDR2 (germline): SNHLY, FYNNEI. The CDR3 totals 14 residues. J lost 6 bases, V lost 6 bases, and 7 bases had no gene match. The CDR3 DNA sequence: TGTGCCAGCAGAGACAGGGTCTTAGATGAAAAACTGTTTTTT. Its protein is CASRDRVLDEKLFF. The full variable domain, in which reference TRBV2 and TRBJ1-4 provide the parts outside the CDR3, is EPEVTQTPSHQVTQMGQEVILRCVPISNHLYFYWYRQILGQKVEFLVSFYNNEISEKSEIFDDQFSVERPDGSNFTLKIRSTKLEDSAMYFCASRDRVLDEKLFFGSGTQLSVL.

The CDR3 reads CASSRVLETQYF. DNA for the CDR3: TGTGCCAGCAGCAGGGTGTTGGAGACCCAGTACTTC. The rearrangement links TRBV6-1 to TRBJ2-5; a weak D match, TRBD1 (5 bases). Deletions cut 6 bases from V and 5 bases from J, with 10 bases between. The germline V gene encodes CDR1 MNHNS and CDR2 SASEGT. CDR3 length: 12 amino acids.

This clone was found once. This chain joins TRBV27 and TRBJ2-5, with D tentatively TRBD1 (5 bases). The CDR3 is 12 amino acids. CDR1 and CDR2 (germline): MNHEY, SMNVEV (reference sequence). V was trimmed by 6 bases and J by 5 bases, leaving 10 bases between them. The CDR3: CASRGVWETQYF. DNA of the CDR3: TGTGCCAGCAGAGGGGTTTGGGAGACCCAGTACTTC.

Of note for this clone: The sample holds other DNA sequences that translate to the same CDR3. This chain links TRBV28 with TRBJ1-4, with unresolved D. V lost 7 bases, J lost 7 bases, and 7 bases lay in between. Germline loops: CDR1 MDHEN, CDR2 SYDVKM. CDR3 length equals 11 residues. CDR3 residues: CASNTPEKLFF. In nucleotides, the CDR3 is TGTGCCAGCAACACCCCTGAAAAACTGTTTTTT.

The chain couples TRBV7-9 to TRBJ2-3; D may be TRBD1 (6 bases). This CDR3 has 18 amino acids. Germline V gives CDR1 SEHNR, CDR2 FQNEAQ (reference sequence). Trimming removed 5 bases at V and 5 bases at J, with 26 bases between. CDR3 region: CASSGRQGLARLVDTQYF. CDR3 nucleotide sequence: TGTGCCAGCAGCGGACGGCAGGGGTTAGCCAGATTAGTAGATACGCAGTATTTT. Full variable domain (missing parts from reference TRBV7-9 and TRBJ2-3): DTGVSQNPRHKITKRGQNVTFRCDPISEHNRLYWYRQTLGQGPEFLTYFQNEAQLEKSRLLSDRFSAERPKGSFSTLEIQRTEQGDSAMYLCASSGRQGLARLVDTQYFGPGTRLTVL.

The genes are TRBV28 and TRBJ2-7; TRBD2 aligns across 7 bases. This CDR3 has 14 residues. Germline V gene data show CDR1 as MDHEN and CDR2 as SYDVKM. With V trimmed by 6 bases and J by 4 bases, 9 bases remained unmatched. CDR3 nucleotide sequence: TGTGCCAGCAGCACCGGGACTATGCTTTACGAGCAGTACTTC. Its protein is CASSTGTMLYEQYF.

The chain's CDR3 is CASRNRGSGELFF. The CDR3 coding sequence is TGTGCCAGTAGGAACAGGGGATCCGGGGAGCTGTTTTTT. The rearrangement links TRBV19 to TRBJ2-2; TRBD1 agrees at 7 bases. The V segment lost 6 bases and the J segment 6 bases; nucleotides outside the gene matches: 4. The CDR3 length is 13 residues. The V gene's germline CDR1 is LNHDA and CDR2 SQIVND (reference sequence).

To note about this clone: Other DNA sequences in this sample translate to the same CDR3. The gene calls are TRBV5-4 and TRBJ2-7; no firm D call. Looked up from germline, CDR1 is SGHNT and CDR2 is YYREEE (reference sequence). V was cut by 0 bases and J by 4 bases, with 5 bases left in between. The CDR3 sequence is 12 residues long. CDR3 in amino acids: CASSLVGYEQYF. For the CDR3, the DNA is TGTGCCAGCAGCTTGGTCGGGTACGAGCAGTACTTC.

This rearrangement joins TRBV14 to TRBJ1-1, with D maybe TRBD1 (6 bases). The CDR3 runs to 12 residues. V lost 4 bases and J 11 bases, leaving 14 bases between the germline ends. CDR1 is SGHDN and CDR2 is FVKESK in the germline V gene. The chain's CDR3 is CASSPNRVRAFF. CDR3 DNA: TGTGCCAGCAGCCCGAACAGGGTTCGGGCTTTCTTT.

The chain joins TRBV7-9 to TRBJ1-5, with D hard to call. Looked up from germline, CDR1 is SEHNR and CDR2 is FQNEAQ (reference sequence). The ends were cut back, 1 base at V and 4 bases at J, with 8 bases in the middle. The CDR3 has 14 residues. CDR3 DNA sequence: TGTGCCAGCAGCTTAGGGAACACAAATCAGCCCCAGCATTTT. This translates into CASSLGNTNQPQHF.

This clone has a single count. Different DNA sequences within this sample yield the same CDR3. For the CDR3, the DNA is TGTGCCAGCAGGACAGCCTCCTACGAGCAGTACTTC. It specifies CASRTASYEQYF. The chain carries TRBV7-8 and TRBJ2-7, with D possibly TRBD1 on 5 matching bases. The CDR3 spans 12 residues. Between the trimmed V and J ends, which lost 6 bases and 0 bases, there was a span of 6 bases. Germline-derived CDR1 and CDR2 are SGHVS and FQNEAQ.

In the case of this clone: Additional DNA sequences in this sample encode the identical CDR3. This chain links TRBV27 with TRBJ2-5; D gene uncertain. Germline V lookup: CDR1 MNHEY, CDR2 SMNVEV (reference sequence). The V end lost 3 bases, the J end lost 1 base, and 0 bases lay between the germline ends. CDR3 length: 11 amino acids. CDR3 in amino acids: CASSFQETQYF. The CDR3 DNA is TGTGCCAGCAGTTTCCAAGAGACCCAGTACTTC.

This rearrangement joins TRBV6-1 to TRBJ2-3; 7 bases line up with TRBD1. With 6 bases clipped from V and 1 base from J, the junction kept 7 bases outside the gene matches. The germline CDR1 and CDR2 sequences are MNHNS and SASEGT. The CDR3 contains 15 residues. The CDR3 loop is CASSPTGPGTDTQYF. The CDR3 region has the DNA TGTGCCAGCAGCCCGACAGGGCCTGGCACAGATACGCAGTATTTT.

The rearrangement joins TRBV13 to TRBJ2-5; the match to TRBD1 covers 8 bases. From germline, CDR1 is PRHDT and CDR2 FYEKMQ (reference sequence). This CDR3 contains 15 residues. V lost 7 bases and J lost 6; bases outside the gene matches: 13. CDR3: CASKTDRGLSKTQYF. CDR3 bases: TGTGCCAGCAAGACCGACAGGGGTTTGAGTAAGACCCAGTACTTC.

The genes are TRBV5-4 and TRBJ2-3, with 7 bases that match TRBD2. Germline trimming cut 2 bases from V and 6 bases from J; bases unmatched to any gene: 18. The CDR3 length is 18 residues. The V gene's germline CDR1 is SGHNT and CDR2 YYREEE (reference sequence). The DNA of the CDR3 is TGTGCCAGCAGCTTTAGACGGACTAGTCAACCTCTTTCCGATACGCAGTATTTT. This encodes CASSFRRTSQPLSDTQYF. Using reference TRBV5-4 and TRBJ2-3 for the parts outside the CDR3, the full variable domain is ETGVTQSPTHLIKTRGQQVTLRCSSQSGHNTVSWYQQALGQGPQFIFQYYREEENGRGNFPPRFSGLQFPNYSSELNVNALELDDSALYLCASSFRRTSQPLSDTQYFGPGTRLTVL.

The chain couples TRBV6-1 to TRBJ2-3; D is unresolved. Trimming took 2 bases from V and 3 from J, leaving 15 bases between them. CDR1 and CDR2 from the germline V gene are MNHNS and SASEGT. This CDR3 has 16 amino acids. CDR3 bases: TGTGCCAGCAGTGAATCCCTAAGATTGAAGACAGATACGCAGTATTTT. This sequence encodes CASSESLRLKTDTQYF.

The chain has TRBV5-6 and TRBJ2-1; D remains unclear. V dropped 1 base and J dropped 8 bases, with 4 bases sitting between them. Germline CDR1 is SGHDT and CDR2 is YYEEEE. The CDR3 consists of 11 residues. The CDR3 protein is CASSLIDEQFF. The CDR3 region has the DNA TGTGCCAGCAGCTTGATAGATGAGCAGTTCTTC. Full variable domain (missing parts from reference TRBV5-6 and TRBJ2-1): DAGVTQSPTHLIKTRGQQVTLRCSPKSGHDTVSWYQQALGQGPQFIFQYYEEEERQRGNFPDRFSGHQFPNYSSELNVNALLLGDSALYLCASSLIDEQFFGPGTRLTVL.

The rearrangement uses TRBV11-2 and TRBJ2-7; 13 bases are a match to TRBD2. This CDR3 has 17 residues. V was clipped by 5 bases and J by 5 bases; unmatched bases: 12. Germline V gene sequence: CDR1 SGHAT, CDR2 FQNNGV. Here the CDR3 reads CASSRTRTSGRLNEQYF. CDR3 in DNA: TGTGCCAGCAGCCGTACCCGGACTAGCGGGAGATTGAACGAGCAGTACTTC. The variable domain in full, with the rest retrieved from reference TRBV11-2 and TRBJ2-7, is EAGVAQSPRYKIIEKRQSVAFWCNPISGHATLYWYQQILGQGPKLLIQFQNNGVVDDSQLPKDRFSAERLKGVDSTLKIQPAKLEDSAVYLCASSRTRTSGRLNEQYFGPGTRLTVT.

The J gene is TRBJ2-1, the V gene TRBV11-3, with a possible D match to TRBD1 (6 bases). Trimming removed 7 bases from V and 7 bases from J, with 20 bases in between. Germline CDR1 and CDR2: SGHNT and YENEEA. The CDR3 has 15 residues. The CDR3 nucleotides are TGTGCCAGCACCCAGGGGATAGGGCCGGGGAATGAGCAGTTCTTC. It codes for CASTQGIGPGNEQFF.

The chain joins TRBV28 to TRBJ2-2; the D call may be TRBD1 or TRBD2 (6 bases each). The CDR3 has 16 residues. V lost 4 bases and J lost 4, with 16 bases in between. Germline V gene sequence: CDR1 MDHEN, CDR2 SYDVKM. CDR3 sequence reads: CASSSNGGVITGELFF. CDR3 DNA sequence: TGTGCCAGCAGTTCAAACGGGGGCGTAATCACCGGGGAGCTGTTTTTT.

The chain employs TRBV5-1 and TRBJ2-1; TRBD2 agrees at 8 bases. This CDR3 is built from 16 residues. CDR1 and CDR2 (germline): SGHRS, YFSETQ. V shed 5 bases and J 5 bases; nucleotides not matched to a gene: 12. The CDR3 nucleotides read TGCGCCAGCAGTCCAACTAGCGGCACGAAGAACAATGAGCAGTTCTTC. As protein: CASSPTSGTKNNEQFF.

The chain carries TRBV25-1 and TRBJ2-5; TRBD2 might be the D (6 bases). Germline V lookup: CDR1 MGHDK, CDR2 SYGVNS. V lost 2 bases, J lost 5 bases, and 15 bases lay in between. The CDR3 has 15 amino acids. CDR3 sequence reads: CASSETGGLQETQYF. The CDR3 DNA reads TGTGCCAGCAGTGAAACTGGGGGGTTGCAGGAGACCCAGTACTTC. Combining the CDR3 with reference TRBV25-1 and TRBJ2-5 gives the whole variable domain EADIYQTPRYLVIGTGKKITLECSQTMGHDKMYWYQQDPGMELHLIHYSYGVNSTEKGDLSSESTVSRIRTEHFPLTLESARPSHTSQYLCASSETGGLQETQYFGPGTRLLVL.

CDR3 in DNA: TGTGCCAGCAGTGAAGCGGTGTCAGGGAATGGTGCTAACTATGGCTACACCTTC. Translating it yields CASSEAVSGNGANYGYTF. The gene calls are TRBV6-1 and TRBJ1-2, with a possible D match to TRBD1 (5 bases). Germline-derived CDR1 and CDR2 are MNHNS and SASEGT. The CDR3 length is 18 residues. Trimming pared 0 bases from V and 0 bases from J, leaving 17 bases between.

V usage is TRBV27 and J usage is TRBJ2-1; 8 bases are a match to TRBD2. Trimming at V came to 2 bases and at J to 10 bases, leaving 10 bases not matched to a gene. This CDR3 has 15 amino acids. Germline loops: CDR1 MNHEY, CDR2 SMNVEV (reference sequence). The CDR3 DNA sequence: TGTGCCAGCAGTTTAGGGAACAACCCGGGGGGGGAGCAGTTCTTC. Amino acid sequence: CASSLGNNPGGEQFF.

V usage is TRBV5-4 and J usage is TRBJ2-1; D is uncertain. V lost 2 bases and J lost 5, with 11 bases in between. Germline V gene lookup returns CDR1 SGHNT and CDR2 YYREEE (reference sequence). CDR3 length: 14 residues. The DNA of the CDR3 is TGTGCCAGCAGCTTCATCTCTTCAAACAATGAGCAGTTCTTC. Its translation: CASSFISSNNEQFF.